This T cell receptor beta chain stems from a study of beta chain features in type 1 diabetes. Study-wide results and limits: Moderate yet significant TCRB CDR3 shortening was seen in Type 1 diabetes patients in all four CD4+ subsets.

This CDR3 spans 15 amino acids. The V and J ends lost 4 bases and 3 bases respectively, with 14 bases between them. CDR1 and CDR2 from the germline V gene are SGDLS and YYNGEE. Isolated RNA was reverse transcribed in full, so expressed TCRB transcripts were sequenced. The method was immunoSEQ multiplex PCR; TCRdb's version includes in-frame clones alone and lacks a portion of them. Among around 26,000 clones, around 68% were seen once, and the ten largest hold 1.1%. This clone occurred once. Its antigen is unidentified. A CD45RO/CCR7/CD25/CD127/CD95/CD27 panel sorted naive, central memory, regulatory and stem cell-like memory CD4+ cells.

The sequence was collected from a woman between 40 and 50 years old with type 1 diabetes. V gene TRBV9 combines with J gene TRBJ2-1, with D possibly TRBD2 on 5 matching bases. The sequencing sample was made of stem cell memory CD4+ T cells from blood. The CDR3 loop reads CASSLLVGGYNEQFF. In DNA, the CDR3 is TGTGCCAGCAGCCTCCTTGTTGGAGGCTACAATGAGCAGTTCTTC.